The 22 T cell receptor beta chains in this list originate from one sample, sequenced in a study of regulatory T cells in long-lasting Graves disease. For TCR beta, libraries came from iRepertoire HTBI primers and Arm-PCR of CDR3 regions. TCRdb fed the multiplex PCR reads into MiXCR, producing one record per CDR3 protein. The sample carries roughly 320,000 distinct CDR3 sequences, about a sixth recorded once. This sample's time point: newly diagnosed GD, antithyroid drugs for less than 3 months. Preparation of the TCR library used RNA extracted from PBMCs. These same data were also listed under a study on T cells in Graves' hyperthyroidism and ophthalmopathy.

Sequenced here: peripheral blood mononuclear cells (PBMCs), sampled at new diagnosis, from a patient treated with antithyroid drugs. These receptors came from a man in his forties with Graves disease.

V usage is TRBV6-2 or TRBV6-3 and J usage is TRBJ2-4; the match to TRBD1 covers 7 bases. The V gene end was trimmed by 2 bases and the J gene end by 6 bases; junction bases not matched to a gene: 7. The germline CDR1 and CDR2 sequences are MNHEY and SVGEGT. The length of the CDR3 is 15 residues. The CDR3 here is CASSYRDSYRNIQYF. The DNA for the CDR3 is TGTGCCAGCAGTTACCGGGACAGTTATAGAAACATTCAGTACTTC.

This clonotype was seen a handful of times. CDR3 bases: TGTGCCACCAGTGATTTAGGGGGGGACGTCGGAAATGAGCAGTTCTTC. Amino acids: CATSDLGGDVGNEQFF. This rearrangement joins TRBV24-1 to TRBJ2-1, with D possibly TRBD2 on 7 matching bases. CDR3 length: 16 residues. Germline lookup yields CDR1 KGHDR and CDR2 SFDVKD. Trimming took off 1 base at V and 7 bases at J, with 16 bases between the two ends.

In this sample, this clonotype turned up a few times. CDR3 amino acids: CSARDSGDRGRVASNQPQHF. As DNA, the CDR3 is TGCAGTGCTAGAGATTCGGGGGACAGGGGGCGAGTCGCTAGCAATCAGCCCCAGCATTTT. The genes are TRBV20-1 and TRBJ1-5, with 12 bases matching TRBD1. V shed 0 bases, J shed 0 bases, and the junction held 12 bases outside the gene matches. CDR1 and CDR2 (germline): DFQATT, SNEGSKA (reference sequence). The CDR3 runs to 20 residues.

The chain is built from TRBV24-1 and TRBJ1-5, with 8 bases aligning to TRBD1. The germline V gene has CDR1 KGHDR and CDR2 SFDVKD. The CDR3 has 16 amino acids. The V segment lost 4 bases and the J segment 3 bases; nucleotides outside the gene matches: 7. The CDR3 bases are TGTGCCACCAGTGACGCTGGACAGGGAAACAATCAGCCCCAGCATTTT. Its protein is CATSDAGQGNNQPQHF.

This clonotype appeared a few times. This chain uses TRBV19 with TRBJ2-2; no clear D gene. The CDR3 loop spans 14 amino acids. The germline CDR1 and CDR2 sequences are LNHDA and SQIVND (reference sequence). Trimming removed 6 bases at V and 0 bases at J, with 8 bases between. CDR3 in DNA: TGTGCCAGTAGGCTCCTACCGAACACCGGGGAGCTGTTTTTT. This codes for CASRLLPNTGELFF.

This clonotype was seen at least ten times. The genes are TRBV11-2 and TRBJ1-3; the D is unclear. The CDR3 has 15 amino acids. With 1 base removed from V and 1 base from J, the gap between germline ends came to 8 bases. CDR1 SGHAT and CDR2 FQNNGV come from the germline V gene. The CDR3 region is CASSLGVISGNTIYF. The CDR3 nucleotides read TGTGCCAGCAGCTTAGGGGTGATTTCTGGAAACACCATATATTTT.

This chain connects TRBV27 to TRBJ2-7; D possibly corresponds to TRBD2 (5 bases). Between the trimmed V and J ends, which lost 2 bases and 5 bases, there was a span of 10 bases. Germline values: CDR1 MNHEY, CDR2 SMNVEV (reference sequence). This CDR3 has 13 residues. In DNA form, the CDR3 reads TGTGCCAGCAGTTTAGAGGGCGTCCACGAGCAGTACTTC. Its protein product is CASSLEGVHEQYF.

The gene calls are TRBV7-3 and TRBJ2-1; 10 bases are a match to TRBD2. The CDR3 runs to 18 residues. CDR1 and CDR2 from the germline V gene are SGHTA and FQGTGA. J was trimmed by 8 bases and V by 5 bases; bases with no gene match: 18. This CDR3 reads CASSQEGITAGGRDEQFF. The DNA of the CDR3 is TGTGCCAGCAGCCAAGAGGGGATAACAGCGGGGGGGCGGGATGAGCAGTTCTTC.

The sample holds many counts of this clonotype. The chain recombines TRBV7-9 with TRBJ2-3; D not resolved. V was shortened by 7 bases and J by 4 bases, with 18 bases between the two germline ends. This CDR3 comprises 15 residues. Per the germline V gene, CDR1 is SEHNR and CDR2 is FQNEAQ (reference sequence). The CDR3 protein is CASNPGLSKADTQYF. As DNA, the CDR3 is TGTGCCAGCAACCCGGGCCTCTCAAAGGCAGATACGCAGTATTTT.

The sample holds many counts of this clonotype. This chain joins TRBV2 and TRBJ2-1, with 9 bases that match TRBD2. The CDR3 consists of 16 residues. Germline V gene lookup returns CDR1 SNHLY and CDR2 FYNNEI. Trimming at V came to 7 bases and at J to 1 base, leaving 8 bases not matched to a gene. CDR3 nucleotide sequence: TGTGCCAGCACTCCTCGGCGGGGGGGTTCCTACAATGAGCAGTTCTTC. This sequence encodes CASTPRRGGSYNEQFF.

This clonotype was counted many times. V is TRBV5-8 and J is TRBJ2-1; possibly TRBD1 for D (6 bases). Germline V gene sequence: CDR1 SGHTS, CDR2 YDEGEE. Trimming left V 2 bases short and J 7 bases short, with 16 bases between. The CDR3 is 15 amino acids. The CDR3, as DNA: TGTGCCAGCAGCTTCAGGGGAGCGAAAGGAAATGAGCAGTTCTTC. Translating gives CASSFRGAKGNEQFF.

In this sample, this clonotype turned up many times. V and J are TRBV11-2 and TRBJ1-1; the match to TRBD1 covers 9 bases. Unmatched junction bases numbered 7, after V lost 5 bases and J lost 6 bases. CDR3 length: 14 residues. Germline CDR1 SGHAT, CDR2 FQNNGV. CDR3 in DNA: TGTGCCAGCAGCCGTCGACAGGGGGGTTCTGAAGCTTTCTTT. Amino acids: CASSRRQGGSEAFF. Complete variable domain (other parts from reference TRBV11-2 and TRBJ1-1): EAGVAQSPRYKIIEKRQSVAFWCNPISGHATLYWYQQILGQGPKLLIQFQNNGVVDDSQLPKDRFSAERLKGVDSTLKIQPAKLEDSAVYLCASSRRQGGSEAFFGQGTRLTVV.

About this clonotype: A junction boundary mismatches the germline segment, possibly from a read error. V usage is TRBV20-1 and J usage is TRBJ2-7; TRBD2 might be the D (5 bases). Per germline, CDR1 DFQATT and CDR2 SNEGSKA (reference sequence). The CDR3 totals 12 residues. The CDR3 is CSADNGGYGQYF. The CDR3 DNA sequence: TGCAGTGCTGATAATGGAGGATACGGGCAGTACTTC.

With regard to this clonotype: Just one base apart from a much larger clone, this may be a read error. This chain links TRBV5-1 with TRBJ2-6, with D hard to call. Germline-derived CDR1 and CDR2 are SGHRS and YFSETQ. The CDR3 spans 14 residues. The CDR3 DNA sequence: TGCCCCAGCTTCCTTGGAACCGGGGCCAACGTCCTGACTTTC. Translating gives CPSFLGTGANVLTF.

In DNA, the CDR3 is TGTGCCAGCAGCGTAGTAGGGGAGCTCGGAGATACGCAGTATTTT. This codes for CASSVVGELGDTQYF. The chain links TRBV9 to TRBJ2-3; possibly TRBD1 or TRBD2 for D (5 bases each). There are 15 residues in the CDR3. In germline, CDR1 is SGDLS, CDR2 YYNGEE. V gave up 0 bases and J gave up 5 bases, with 13 bases separating them.

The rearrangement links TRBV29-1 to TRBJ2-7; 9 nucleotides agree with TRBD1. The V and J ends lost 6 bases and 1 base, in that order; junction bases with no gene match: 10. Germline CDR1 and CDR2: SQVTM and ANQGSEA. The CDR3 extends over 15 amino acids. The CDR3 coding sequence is TGCAGCGTAGCGTACAGGGGGCGTTATTCCTACGAGCAGTACTTC. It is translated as CSVAYRGRYSYEQYF.

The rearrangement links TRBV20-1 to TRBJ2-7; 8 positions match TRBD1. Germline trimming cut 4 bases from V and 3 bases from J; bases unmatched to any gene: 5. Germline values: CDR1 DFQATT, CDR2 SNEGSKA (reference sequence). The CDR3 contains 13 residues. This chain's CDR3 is CSAMTGDHYEQYF. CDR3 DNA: TGCAGTGCTATGACAGGGGACCACTACGAGCAGTACTTC.

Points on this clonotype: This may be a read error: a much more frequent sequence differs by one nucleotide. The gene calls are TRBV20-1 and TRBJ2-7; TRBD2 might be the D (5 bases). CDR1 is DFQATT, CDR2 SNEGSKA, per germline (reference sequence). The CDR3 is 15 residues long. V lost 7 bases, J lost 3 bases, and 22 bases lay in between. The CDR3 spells CSVIRPGISVYEQYF. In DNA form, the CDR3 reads TGCAGTGTTATACGTCCAGGAATTAGCGTCTACGAGCAGTACTTC.

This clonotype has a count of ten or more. The CDR3: CASSLEGPGRSYNSPLHF. For the CDR3, the DNA is TGCGCCAGCAGCTTGGAGGGTCCAGGGCGTTCCTATAATTCACCCCTCCACTTT. This chain joins TRBV5-1 and TRBJ1-6; D perhaps matches TRBD1 (5 bases). Germline V gene sequence: CDR1 SGHRS, CDR2 YFSETQ. Trimming left V 0 bases short and J 1 base short, with 14 bases between. The CDR3 runs to 18 residues.

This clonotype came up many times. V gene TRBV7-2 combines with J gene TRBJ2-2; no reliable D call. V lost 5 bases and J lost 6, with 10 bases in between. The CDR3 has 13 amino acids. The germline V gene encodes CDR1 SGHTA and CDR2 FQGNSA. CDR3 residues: CASSATRSGELFF. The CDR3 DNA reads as TGTGCCAGCAGCGCGACCCGCTCCGGGGAGCTGTTTTTT.

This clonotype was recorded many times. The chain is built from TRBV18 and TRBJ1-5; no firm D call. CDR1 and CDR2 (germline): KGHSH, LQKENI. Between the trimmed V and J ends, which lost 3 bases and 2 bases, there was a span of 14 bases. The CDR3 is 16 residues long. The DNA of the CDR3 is TGTGCCAGCTCACCGCTTCGATCTCAGGGCAATCAGCCCCAGCATTTT. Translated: CASSPLRSQGNQPQHF.

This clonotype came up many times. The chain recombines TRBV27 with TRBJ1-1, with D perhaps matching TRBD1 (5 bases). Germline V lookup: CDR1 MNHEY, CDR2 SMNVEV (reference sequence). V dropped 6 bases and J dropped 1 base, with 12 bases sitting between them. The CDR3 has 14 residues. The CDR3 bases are TGTGCCAGCAGGGGCGGGACTCCGAACACTGAAGCTTTCTTT. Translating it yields CASRGGTPNTEAFF.